This entry is about one T cell receptor beta chain. Its antigen remains unidentified. This entry is derived from a study of T cell responses to AZD1222 COVID-19 vaccine. Study-wide results and caveats: In all cases, repertoires were sampled only after the peak T cell response. Along spike, vaccine-associated CD4 TCRs were found throughout, with dominance at 160-218 and 743-854. After two AZD1222 doses, spike-specific TCR breadth and depth rose versus day 0. Just six people given AZD1222 tested seropositive at baseline.

This CDR3 is built from 12 residues. Trimming took 8 bases from V and 5 from J, leaving 12 bases between them. Assay: immunoSEQ multiplex PCR; the TCRdb copy retains only in-frame clones and omits some. The table shows 120,000 or so clones, with approximately 90% occurring only once. The rearrangement joins TRBV12-3 or TRBV12-4 to TRBJ2-5; D call uncertain. The TCR originated in an adult in good health. Specimen: peripheral blood, collected on day 0 of AZD1222 vaccination. CDR3 in amino acids: CASSMGWETQYF. The CDR3 bases are TGTGCCAGCTCCATGGGGTGGGAGACCCAGTACTTC.